This T cell receptor beta chain was captured by sequencing in a study of OX40 agonist ivuxolimab in advanced cancers. Here immunoSEQ multiplex PCR was the method, and the copy in TCRdb shows in-frame clones only, minus some. The table has about 36,000 clones, around two thirds seen once. Trimming took 0 bases from V and 10 from J, leaving 13 bases between them. Germline CDR1 MGHRA, CDR2 YSYEKL. This CDR3 is built from 15 residues. The sequencing used CD4+ or CD8+ T cells sorted from blood, collected in a trial of the OX40 agonist ivuxolimab. The V gene is TRBV4-1, the J gene TRBJ1-6; D uncertain. The receptor was isolated from an adult with an advanced solid tumor such as melanoma, head and neck, liver or kidney cancer. The CDR3: CASSQDSPARSPLHF. The CDR3 nucleotides are TGCGCCAGCAGCCAAGACTCGCCAGCCAGGTCACCCCTCCACTTT.